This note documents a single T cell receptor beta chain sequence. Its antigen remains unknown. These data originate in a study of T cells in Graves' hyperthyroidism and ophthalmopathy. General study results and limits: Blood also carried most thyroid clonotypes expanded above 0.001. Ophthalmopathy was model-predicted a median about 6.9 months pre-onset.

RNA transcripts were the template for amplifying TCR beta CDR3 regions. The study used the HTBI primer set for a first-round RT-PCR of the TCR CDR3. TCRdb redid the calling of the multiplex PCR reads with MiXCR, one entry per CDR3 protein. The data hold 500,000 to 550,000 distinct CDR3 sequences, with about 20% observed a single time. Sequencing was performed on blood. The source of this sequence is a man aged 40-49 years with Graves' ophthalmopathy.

The CDR3 reads CASSSYERGLGQTDTQYF. In DNA form, the CDR3 reads TGTGCCAGCAGTTCCTATGAGCGGGGGTTGGGGCAGACAGATACGCAGTATTTT. The chain uses TRBV28 and TRBJ2-3; 8 nucleotides align to TRBD2. Trimming took 4 bases from V and 3 from J; bases not matched to a gene: 15. The germline V gene has CDR1 MDHEN and CDR2 SYDVKM. This CDR3 region has 18 residues.